This TCR beta chain was captured in a study of T cells expressing NK-cell markers. Study results and limitations: NKG2C+ dominant clonotype frequencies in 6 or 7 donors were roughly 1.0-7.5% of CD8+ T cells. In a handful of donors, these clonotypes also led the CD3+CD56-NKG2C+ fraction. No clear determination of HCMV specificity was made for expanded NKG2C+ T cell clones.

Comment on this clonotype: Its antigen is not identified.

TCRdb reprocessed the 5' RACE reads and stores each CDR3 protein as one record, lacking DNA. The sample has fewer than 400,000 distinct CDR3 sequences. Looked up from germline, CDR1 is SGDLS and CDR2 is YYNGEE. The CDR3 covers 13 residues. The TCR originated in a woman aged 50 to 65 in good health. Sequenced sample: blood T cells: a sorted CD56 or NKG2C T cell subset, CD4+ or CD8+ T cells, or bulk PBMC T cells (not recorded which). The chain recombines TRBV9 with TRBJ2-2; TCRdb's D call of TRBD1 is untestable without DNA. CDR3 loop: CASRTGVAGELFF.